The 10 T cell receptor beta chains presented below share a single source sample, sequenced in a study of breast tumors, draining lymph nodes, adjacent tissues. MiXCR, applied by TCRdb to the multiplex PCR reads, yields one record per CDR3 protein. The sample consists of more than 50,000 distinct CDR3 sequences, 42% of them appearing once. Specimen: breast tumor tissue. These receptors were collected from a female donor with breast cancer. Some clones in this sample may be carry-over from other donors' samples.

This clonotype came up many times. The V gene is TRBV5-1, the J gene TRBJ2-1; possibly TRBD2 for D (6 bases). From germline, CDR1 is SGHRS and CDR2 YFSETQ. Trimming cost V 2 bases and J 9 bases, with 27 bases left between them. The CDR3 consists of 18 residues. CDR3 DNA sequence: TGCGCCAGCAGCTTAAGGGTTGGGGCGGGATTGGACTCTTCTGAGCAGTTCTTC. This sequence encodes CASSLRVGAGLDSSEQFF.

This clonotype was detected a few times. The gene calls are TRBV5-1 and TRBJ1-1; unclear D gene. Germline CDR1 reads SGHRS; CDR2 reads YFSETQ. The CDR3 has 15 residues. V was clipped by 1 base and J by 1 base, with 11 bases between them. CDR3 protein: CASSLFGVQNTEAFF. CDR3 sequence (DNA): TGCGCCAGCAGCTTGTTTGGGGTCCAGAACACTGAAGCTTTCTTT. The full variable domain, its missing parts supplied by reference TRBV5-1 and TRBJ1-1, is KAGVTQTPRYLIKTRGQQVTLSCSPISGHRSVSWYQQTPGQGLQFLFEYFSETQRNKGNFPGRFSGRQFSNSRSEMNVSTLELGDSALYLCASSLFGVQNTEAFFGQGTRLTVV.

This clonotype was observed a handful of times. Here the CDR3 reads CASSWQGPNTEAFF. For the CDR3, the DNA is TGTGCCAGCAGTTGGCAGGGCCCTAACACTGAAGCTTTCTTT. The rearrangement links TRBV12-3 or TRBV12-4 to TRBJ1-1, with D possibly TRBD1 on 5 matching bases. V shed 4 bases and J shed 2 bases, with 11 bases lying between them. CDR3 length: 14 residues.

A few counts support this clonotype. One end of the junction is discordant with germline, which a read error may explain. The V and J genes are TRBV6-2 or TRBV6-3 and TRBJ1-5; the D is unclear. The CDR3 is 19 amino acids. Per the germline V gene, CDR1 is MNHEY and CDR2 is SVGEGT. CDR3 nucleotide sequence: TGTGCCAGCAGTCACTCGATTGAGGACCAGGTACGGGGAAATCAGCCCCAGCATTTT. Its translation: CASSHSIEDQVRGNQPQHF.

About this clonotype: A clone one base away is much larger, so this may be a read error. The J gene is TRBJ2-7, the V gene TRBV6-6, with D perhaps TRBD2 (6 bases). The CDR3 contains 14 residues. V was clipped by 8 bases and J by 2 bases, with 16 bases between them. Germline CDR1 MNHNY, CDR2 SVGAGI (reference sequence). CDR3 sequence (DNA): TGTGCCAGCGGTCACCGGGACTCGACCTACGAGCAGTACTTC. Residues: CASGHRDSTYEQYF.

This clonotype was seen a handful of times. At one end, the junction sequence differs from germline, possibly due to a read error. This chain links TRBV10-3 with TRBJ2-6, with D tentatively TRBD2 (5 bases). The CDR3 consists of 10 residues. CDR1 and CDR2 from the germline V gene are ENHRY and SYGVKD. Here the CDR3 DNA reads TGTGCCATCAGAACCGGGAATGAAGCTTTC. Protein sequence: CAIRTGNEAF.

The chain combines TRBV12-3 or TRBV12-4 with TRBJ1-6; 8 bases are shared with TRBD1. V was pared by 3 bases and J by 8 bases, with 12 bases of the junction left unmatched. The CDR3 loop spans 17 amino acids. The CDR3 sequence is CASSFEGGTGSDSPLHF. DNA for the CDR3: TGTGCCAGCAGTTTTGAAGGCGGGACAGGTTCGGATTCACCCCTCCACTTT.

This chain connects TRBV25-1 to TRBJ2-5; D might be TRBD2 (6 bases). This CDR3 has 15 amino acids. Trimming stripped 5 bases from V and 3 bases from J, with 16 bases between. The germline V gene encodes CDR1 MGHDK and CDR2 SYGVNS. This CDR3 reads CASSKEAGLKETQYF. CDR3 DNA sequence: TGTGCCAGCAGTAAGGAGGCGGGGCTAAAAGAGACCCAGTACTTC.

This clonotype was counted at least ten times. The chain is built from TRBV6-1 and TRBJ2-2, with 9 nucleotides matching TRBD2. With 6 bases clipped from V and 5 bases from J, the junction kept 7 bases outside the gene matches. In germline, CDR1 is MNHNS, CDR2 SASEGT. The CDR3 contains 15 residues. In DNA form, the CDR3 reads TGTGCCAGCAGCCCTAGCGGGATAAATACCGGGGAGCTGTTTTTT. This sequence encodes CASSPSGINTGELFF.

This clonotype was seen many times. V usage is TRBV19 and J usage is TRBJ1-5; no definite D call. There are 16 residues in the CDR3. The germline gives CDR1 LNHDA, CDR2 SQIVND (reference sequence). V lost 2 bases and J lost 0, with 11 bases in between. CDR3 coding DNA: TGTGCCAGTAGTATACGGGCGGAGTATAGCAATCAGCCCCAGCATTTT. This translates into CASSIRAEYSNQPQHF.